The 2 T cell receptor beta chains reported below all come from one sample, sequenced in a study of memory CD4+ T cells and cytomegalovirus serostatus. The sort gate was single viable CD3+CD4+CD8-CD45RO+ cells for memory CD4+ T cells. Libraries were prepared by immunoSEQ multiplex PCR; TCRdb keeps only in-frame clonotypes and omits some of them. The sample consists of roughly 50,000 clones, approximately 81% of them appearing once. The specimen was memory CD4+ T cells from blood. The source of these receptors is an adult in good health and CMV-seronegative. Some clones in this sample may be carry-over from other donors' samples.

The chain is built from TRBV5-6 and TRBJ2-2, with 7 bases that match TRBD2. V dropped 0 bases and J dropped 7; count of bases not matched to a gene: 0. Germline loops: CDR1 SGHDT, CDR2 YYEEEE. CDR3 size: 13 residues. The CDR3 coding sequence is TGTGCCAGCAGCTTGGGCGGGAGCGGGGAGCTGTTTTTT. Its translation is CASSLGGSGELFF.

The V gene is TRBV5-4, the J gene TRBJ1-2, with D perhaps TRBD1 (6 bases). V was pared by 0 bases and J by 8 bases, with 11 bases between. CDR3 length equals 13 residues. The germline V gene has CDR1 SGHNT and CDR2 YYREEE (reference sequence). The CDR3 spells CASSLDRVGGYTF. The CDR3 DNA sequence: TGTGCCAGCAGCTTGGACAGGGTGGGGGGCTACACCTTC.